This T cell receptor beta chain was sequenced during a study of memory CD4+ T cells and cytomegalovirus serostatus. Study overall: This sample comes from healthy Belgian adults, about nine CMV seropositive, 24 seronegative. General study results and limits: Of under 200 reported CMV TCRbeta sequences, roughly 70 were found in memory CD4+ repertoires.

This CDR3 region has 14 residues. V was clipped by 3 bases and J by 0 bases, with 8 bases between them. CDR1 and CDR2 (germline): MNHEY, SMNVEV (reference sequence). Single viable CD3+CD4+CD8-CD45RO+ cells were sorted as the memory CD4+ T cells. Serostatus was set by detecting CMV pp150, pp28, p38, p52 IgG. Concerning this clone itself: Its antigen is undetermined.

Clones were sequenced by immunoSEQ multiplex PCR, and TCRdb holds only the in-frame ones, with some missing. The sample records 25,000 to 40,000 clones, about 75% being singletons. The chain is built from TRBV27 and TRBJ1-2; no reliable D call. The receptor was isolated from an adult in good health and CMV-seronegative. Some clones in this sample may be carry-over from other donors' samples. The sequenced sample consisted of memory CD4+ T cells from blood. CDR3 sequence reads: CASSLGLPNYGYTF. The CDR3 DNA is TGTGCCAGCAGTTTGGGCCTTCCTAACTATGGCTACACCTTC.